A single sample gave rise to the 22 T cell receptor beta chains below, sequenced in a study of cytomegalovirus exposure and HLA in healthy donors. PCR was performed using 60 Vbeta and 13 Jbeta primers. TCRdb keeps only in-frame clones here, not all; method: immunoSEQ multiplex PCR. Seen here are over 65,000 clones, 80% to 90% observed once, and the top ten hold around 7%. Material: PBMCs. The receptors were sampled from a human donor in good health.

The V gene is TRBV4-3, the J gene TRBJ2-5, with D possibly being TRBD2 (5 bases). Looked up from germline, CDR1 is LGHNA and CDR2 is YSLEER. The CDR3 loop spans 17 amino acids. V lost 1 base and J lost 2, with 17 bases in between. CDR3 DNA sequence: TGCGCCAGCAGCCAAGCCGGCGGCCTACTAGGGCAAGAGACCCAGTACTTC. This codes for CASSQAGGLLGQETQYF.

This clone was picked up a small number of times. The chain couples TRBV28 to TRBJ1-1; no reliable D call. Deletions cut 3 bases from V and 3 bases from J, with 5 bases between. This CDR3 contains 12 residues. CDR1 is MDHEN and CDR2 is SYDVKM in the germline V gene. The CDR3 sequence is CASSFLDTEAFF. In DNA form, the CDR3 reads TGTGCCAGCAGTTTCTTAGACACTGAAGCTTTCTTT. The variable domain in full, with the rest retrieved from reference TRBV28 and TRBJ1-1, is DVKVTQSSRYLVKRTGEKVFLECVQDMDHENMFWYRQDPGLGLRLIYFSYDVKMKEKGDIPEGYSVSREKKERFSLILESASTNQTSMYLCASSFLDTEAFFGQGTRLTVV.

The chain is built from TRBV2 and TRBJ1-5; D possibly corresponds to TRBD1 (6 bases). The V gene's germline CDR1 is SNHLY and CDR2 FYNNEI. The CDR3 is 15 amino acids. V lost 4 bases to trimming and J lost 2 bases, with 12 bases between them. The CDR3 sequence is CASSAEGGGNQPQHF. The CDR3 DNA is TGTGCCAGCAGTGCCGAAGGGGGGGGCAATCAGCCCCAGCATTTT.

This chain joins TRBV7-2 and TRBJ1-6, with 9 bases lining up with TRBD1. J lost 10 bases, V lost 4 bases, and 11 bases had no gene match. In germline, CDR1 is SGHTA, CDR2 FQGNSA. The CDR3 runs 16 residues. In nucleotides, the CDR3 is TGTGCCAGCAGCTCCGAAACAGGGGGCGGTTGGTCACCCCTCCACTTT. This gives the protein CASSSETGGGWSPLHF. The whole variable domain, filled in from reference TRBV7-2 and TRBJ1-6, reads GAGVSQSPSNKVTEKGKDVELRCDPISGHTALYWYRQSLGQGLEFLIYFQGNSAPDKSGLPSDRFSAERTGGSVSTLTIQRTQQEDSAVYLCASSSETGGGWSPLHFGNGTRLTVT.

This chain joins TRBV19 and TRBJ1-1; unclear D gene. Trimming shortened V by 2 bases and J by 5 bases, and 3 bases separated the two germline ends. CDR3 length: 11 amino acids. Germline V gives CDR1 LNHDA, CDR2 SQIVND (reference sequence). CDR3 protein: CASSILTEAFF. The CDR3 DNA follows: TGTGCCAGTAGTATACTTACTGAAGCTTTCTTT.

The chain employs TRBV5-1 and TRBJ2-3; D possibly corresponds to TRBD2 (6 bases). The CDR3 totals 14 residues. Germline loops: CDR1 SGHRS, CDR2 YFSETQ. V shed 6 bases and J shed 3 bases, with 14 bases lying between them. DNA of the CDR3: TGCGCCAGCAATGCGGGGAGTCAGACAGATACGCAGTATTTT. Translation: CASNAGSQTDTQYF.

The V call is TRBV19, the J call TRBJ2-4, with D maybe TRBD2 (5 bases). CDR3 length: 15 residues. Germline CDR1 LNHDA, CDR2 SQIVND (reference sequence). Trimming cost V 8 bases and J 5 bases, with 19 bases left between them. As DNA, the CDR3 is TGTGCCAGTGAGCGGACTTCAGAACCCCAAAACATTCAGTACTTC. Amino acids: CASERTSEPQNIQYF.

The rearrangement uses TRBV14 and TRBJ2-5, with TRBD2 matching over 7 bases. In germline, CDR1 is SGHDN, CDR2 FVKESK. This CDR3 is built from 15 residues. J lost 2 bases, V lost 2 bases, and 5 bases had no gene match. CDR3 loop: CASSQRTGGQETQYF. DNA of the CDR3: TGTGCCAGCAGCCAAAGGACGGGGGGTCAAGAGACCCAGTACTTC.

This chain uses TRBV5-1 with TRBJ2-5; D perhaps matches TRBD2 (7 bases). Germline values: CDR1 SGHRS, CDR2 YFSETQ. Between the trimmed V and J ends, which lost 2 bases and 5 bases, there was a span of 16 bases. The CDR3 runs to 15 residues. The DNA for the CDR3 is TGCGCCAGCAGCTTAGGAGGGGGGGACCCCGAGACCCAGTACTTC. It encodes CASSLGGGDPETQYF.

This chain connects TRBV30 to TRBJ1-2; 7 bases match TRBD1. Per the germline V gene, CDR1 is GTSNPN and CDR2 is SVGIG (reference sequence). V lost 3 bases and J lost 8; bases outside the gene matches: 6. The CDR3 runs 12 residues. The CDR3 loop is CAWRGGGSGYTF. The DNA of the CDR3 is TGTGCCTGGAGAGGAGGGGGCAGCGGCTACACCTTC.

The CDR3 is CASSEYGNPYYNEQFF. The CDR3, as DNA: TGTGCCAGCAGTGAATATGGTAACCCCTACTACAATGAGCAGTTCTTC. J is TRBJ2-1 and V is TRBV6-1; D is uncertain. The CDR3 runs to 16 residues. Per germline, CDR1 MNHNS and CDR2 SASEGT. The V end was cut by 2 bases, the J end by 3 bases, with 14 bases between.

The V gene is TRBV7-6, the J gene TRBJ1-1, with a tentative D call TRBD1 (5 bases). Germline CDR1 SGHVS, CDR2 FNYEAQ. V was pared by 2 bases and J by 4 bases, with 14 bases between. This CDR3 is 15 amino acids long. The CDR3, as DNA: TGTGCCAGCAGCTTAACTGGACGGGGGAGCACTGAAGCTTTCTTT. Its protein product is CASSLTGRGSTEAFF.

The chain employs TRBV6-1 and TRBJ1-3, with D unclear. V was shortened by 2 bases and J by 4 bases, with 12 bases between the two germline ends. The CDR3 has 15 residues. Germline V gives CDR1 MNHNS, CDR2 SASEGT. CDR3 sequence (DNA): TGTGCCAGCAGTGAACAAGAGCGGGCCGGAAACACCATATATTTT. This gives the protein CASSEQERAGNTIYF.

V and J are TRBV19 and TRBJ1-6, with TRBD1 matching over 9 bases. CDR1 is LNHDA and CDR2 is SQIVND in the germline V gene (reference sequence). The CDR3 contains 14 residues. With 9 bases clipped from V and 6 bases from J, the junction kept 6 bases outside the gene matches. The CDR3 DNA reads TGTGCCAGCAAACAGGGGGCGGTTAATTCACCCCTCCACTTT. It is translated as CASKQGAVNSPLHF.

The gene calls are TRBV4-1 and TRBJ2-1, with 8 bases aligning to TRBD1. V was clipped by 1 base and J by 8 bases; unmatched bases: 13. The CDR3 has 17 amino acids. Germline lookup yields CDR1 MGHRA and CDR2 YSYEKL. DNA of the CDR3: TGCGCCAGCAGCCAAGTCCTGTCAGGGGGCGAGGTAGATGAGCAGTTCTTC. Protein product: CASSQVLSGGEVDEQFF.

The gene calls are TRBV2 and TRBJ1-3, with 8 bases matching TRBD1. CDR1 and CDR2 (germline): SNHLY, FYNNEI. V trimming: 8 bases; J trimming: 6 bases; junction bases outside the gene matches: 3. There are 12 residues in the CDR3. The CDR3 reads CASSDRANTIYF. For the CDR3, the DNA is TGTGCCAGCTCGGACAGGGCAAACACCATATATTTT.

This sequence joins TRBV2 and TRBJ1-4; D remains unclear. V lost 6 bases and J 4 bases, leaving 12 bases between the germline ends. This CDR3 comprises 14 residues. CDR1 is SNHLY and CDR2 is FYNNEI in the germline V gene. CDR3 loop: CASRPLQINEKLFF. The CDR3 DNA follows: TGTGCCAGCAGGCCCCTACAGATTAATGAAAAACTGTTTTTT.

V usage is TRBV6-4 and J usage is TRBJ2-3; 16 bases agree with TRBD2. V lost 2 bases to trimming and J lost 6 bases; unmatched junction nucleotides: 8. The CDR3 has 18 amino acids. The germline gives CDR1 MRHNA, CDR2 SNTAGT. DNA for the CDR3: TGTGCCAGCAGTGACGGGGGGACTAGCGGGGGGGCCGAGGATACGCAGTATTTT. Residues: CASSDGGTSGGAEDTQYF.

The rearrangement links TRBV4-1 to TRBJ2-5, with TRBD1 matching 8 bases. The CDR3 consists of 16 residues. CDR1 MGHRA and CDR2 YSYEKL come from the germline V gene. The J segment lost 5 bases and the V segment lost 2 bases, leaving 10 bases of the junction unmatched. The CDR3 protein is CASSQTGQGLRETQYF. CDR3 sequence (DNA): TGCGCCAGCAGCCAAACCGGACAGGGCCTAAGGGAGACCCAGTACTTC.

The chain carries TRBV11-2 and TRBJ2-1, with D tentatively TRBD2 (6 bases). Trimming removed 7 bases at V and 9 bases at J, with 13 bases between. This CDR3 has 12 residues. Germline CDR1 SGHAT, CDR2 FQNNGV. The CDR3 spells CASTRSGGEQFF. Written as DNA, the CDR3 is TGTGCCAGCACCCGATCCGGGGGTGAGCAGTTCTTC.

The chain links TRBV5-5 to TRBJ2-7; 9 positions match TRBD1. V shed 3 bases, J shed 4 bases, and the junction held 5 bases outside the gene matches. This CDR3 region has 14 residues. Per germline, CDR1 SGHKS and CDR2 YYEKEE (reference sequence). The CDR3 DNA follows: TGTGCCAGCAGCTCGGACAGGGGAATTTACGAGCAGTACTTC. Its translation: CASSSDRGIYEQYF. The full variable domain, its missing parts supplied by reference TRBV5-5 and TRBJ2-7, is DAGVTQSPTHLIKTRGQQVTLRCSPISGHKSVSWYQQVLGQGPQFIFQYYEKEERGRGNFPDRFSARQFPNYSSELNVNALLLGDSALYLCASSSDRGIYEQYFGPGTRLTVT.

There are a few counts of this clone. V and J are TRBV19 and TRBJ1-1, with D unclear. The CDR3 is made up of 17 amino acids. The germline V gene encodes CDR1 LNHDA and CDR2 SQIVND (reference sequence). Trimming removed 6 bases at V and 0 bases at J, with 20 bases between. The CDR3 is CASRMLSVPNMNTEAFF. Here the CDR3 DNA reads TGTGCCAGTAGGATGCTGAGTGTACCTAATATGAACACTGAAGCTTTCTTT.